One sample yielded the 20 T cell receptor beta chains listed below, sequenced in a study of blood T cell repertoires in COVID-19 (dated by TCRdb to the early 2020s). The method was the immunoSEQ multiplex PCR assay. In TCRdb, the immuneACCESS table is reduced to in-frame sequences with V and J assigned. These tables do not hold every clone; where another copy was compared, an unresolved V gene accounts for under half, and the others remain unexplained. The sample has some 110,000 clones on record, 75% to 85% of them singletons. The ten biggest clones cover 4.8% of the sample. Specimen: peripheral blood. The receptors were sampled from a man in his fifties or sixties with acute or convalescent COVID-19.

V usage is TRBV9 and J usage is TRBJ1-1; D is unclear. Trimming removed 4 bases at V and 1 base at J, with 11 bases between. The germline gives CDR1 SGDLS, CDR2 YYNGEE. The CDR3 totals 14 residues. The CDR3 here is CASSSQQENTEAFF. CDR3 bases: TGTGCCAGCAGCTCACAGCAGGAGAACACTGAAGCTTTCTTT.

This rearrangement joins TRBV5-1 to TRBJ1-1; 7 bases agree with TRBD1. CDR1 SGHRS and CDR2 YFSETQ come from the germline V gene. V dropped 4 bases and J dropped 0; count of bases not matched to a gene: 9. There are 16 residues in the CDR3. This CDR3 is CASSKRTGWLNTEAFF. CDR3 bases: TGCGCCAGCAGCAAGCGGACAGGTTGGTTGAACACTGAAGCTTTCTTT.

This clone was seen only once. The chain links TRBV9 to TRBJ2-1; TRBD1 matches at 10 bases. Germline CDR1 is SGDLS and CDR2 is YYNGEE. V dropped 0 bases and J dropped 9; count of bases not matched to a gene: 3. The CDR3 runs to 14 residues. CDR3 sequence reads: CASSVGGTGVEQFF. The DNA of the CDR3 is TGTGCCAGCAGCGTAGGCGGGACAGGGGTTGAGCAGTTCTTC.

The rearrangement uses TRBV14 and TRBJ1-2; possibly TRBD1 for D (6 bases). The CDR3 length is 16 residues. Looked up from germline, CDR1 is SGHDN and CDR2 is FVKESK. Trimming took off 1 base at V and 2 bases at J, with 14 bases between the two ends. The CDR3, as DNA: TGTGCCAGCAGCCAAGCGTCACAGGGATCAAACTATGGCTACACCTTC. Translation: CASSQASQGSNYGYTF. Supplemented by reference TRBV14 and TRBJ1-2, the full variable domain reads EAGVTQFPSHSVIEKGQTVTLRCDPISGHDNLYWYRRVMGKEIKFLLHFVKESKQDESGMPNNRFLAERTGGTYSTLKVQPAELEDSGVYFCASSQASQGSNYGYTFGSGTRLTVV.

A single count supports this clone. This chain links TRBV7-9 with TRBJ1-2, with 7 bases identical to TRBD1. From germline, CDR1 is SEHNR and CDR2 FQNEAQ (reference sequence). Trimming took 0 bases from V and 13 from J; bases not matched to a gene: 20. The CDR3 sequence is 17 residues long. In DNA, the CDR3 is TGTGCCAGCAGCTTAGCCTCGGCGGGTGGGGGACAGTTAACCGGCACCTTC. Translation gives CASSLASAGGGQLTGTF.

This clone has more than one count but fewer than ten. This chain connects TRBV27 to TRBJ2-7; TRBD2 matches 9 bases. Germline V gene lookup returns CDR1 MNHEY and CDR2 SMNVEV (reference sequence). J was trimmed by 3 bases and V by 2 bases; bases with no gene match: 5. The CDR3 extends over 15 amino acids. CDR3 residues: CASSLGLAGLYEQYF. For the CDR3, the DNA is TGTGCCAGCAGTTTAGGGCTAGCGGGACTCTACGAGCAGTACTTC.

Only a few counts were recorded for this clone. This chain connects TRBV19 to TRBJ2-3; 10 bases fit TRBD2. The CDR3 is 17 residues long. The germline V gene has CDR1 LNHDA and CDR2 SQIVND (reference sequence). Trimming cost V 6 bases and J 2 bases; bases outside gene matches: 11. This CDR3 reads CASRTTSSGGYTDTQYF. CDR3 DNA: TGTGCCAGTAGAACCACTTCTAGCGGGGGTTACACAGATACGCAGTATTTT. The whole variable domain, filled in from reference TRBV19 and TRBJ2-3, reads DGGITQSPKYLFRKEGQNVTLSCEQNLNHDAMYWYRQDPGQGLRLIYYSQIVNDFQKGDIAEGYSVSREKKESFPLTVTSAQKNPTAFYLCASRTTSSGGYTDTQYFGPGTRLTVL.

The gene calls are TRBV7-2 and TRBJ2-3; 11 bases align to TRBD1. CDR1 and CDR2 (germline): SGHTA, FQGNSA. The CDR3 contains 16 residues. With 5 bases clipped from V and 2 bases from J, the junction kept 6 bases outside the gene matches. CDR3 loop: CASSPRTGGSTDTQYF. CDR3 in DNA: TGTGCCAGCAGCCCCCGGACAGGGGGCTCCACAGATACGCAGTATTTT.

The chain is built from TRBV6-2 or TRBV6-3 and TRBJ2-3, with 8 positions matching TRBD2. The V and J ends lost 5 bases and 4 bases, in that order; junction bases with no gene match: 14. This CDR3 comprises 17 residues. Germline CDR1 is MNHEY and CDR2 is SVGEGT. CDR3 nucleotide sequence: TGTGCCAGCAGTAAGACGTTCGGGGGGGCCTTGGCAGATACGCAGTATTTT. Translated, it gives CASSKTFGGALADTQYF.

This chain connects TRBV6-5 to TRBJ1-6; D ambiguous. The V and J ends lost 6 bases and 7 bases respectively, with 13 bases between them. This CDR3 region has 14 residues. Per germline, CDR1 MNHEY and CDR2 SVGAGI. This CDR3 is CASRIIIRNSPLHF. The CDR3 DNA follows: TGTGCCAGCAGAATTATTATCAGAAATTCACCCCTCCACTTT.

Comment on this clone: A junction boundary mismatches the germline segment, possibly from a read error. Other DNA sequences in the same sample also yield this CDR3. This rearrangement joins TRBV5-1 to TRBJ2-1; D is ambiguous. The length of the CDR3 is 12 residues. Germline-derived CDR1 and CDR2 are SGHRS and YFSETQ. CDR3 in amino acids: CASSLPGIEQFF. The CDR3, as DNA: TGCGCCAGTAGCTTGCCAGGCATTGAGCAGTTCTTC.

The chain combines TRBV6-2 or TRBV6-3 with TRBJ1-1; D is ambiguous. CDR1 and CDR2 from the germline V gene are MNHEY and SVGEGT. Deletions cut 4 bases from V and 0 bases from J, with 3 bases between. The CDR3 totals 12 residues. The CDR3 loop is CASSWLNTEAFF. In nucleotides, the CDR3 is TGTGCCAGCAGTTGGCTGAACACTGAAGCTTTCTTT.

V gene TRBV13 combines with J gene TRBJ2-7; possible D gene TRBD1, 6 bases. The CDR3 length is 15 residues. CDR1 is PRHDT and CDR2 is FYEKMQ in the germline V gene (reference sequence). The V and J ends lost 5 bases and 4 bases respectively, with 18 bases between them. The CDR3 here is CASSNTDGQIYEQYF. The DNA for the CDR3 is TGTGCCAGCAGCAACACCGACGGACAGATTTACGAGCAGTACTTC.

Of note for this clone: At one of its ends the junction is not consistent with the germline gene, which may arise from a read error. The chain couples TRBV15 to TRBJ1-2, with D unclear. The CDR3 contains 16 residues. Germline V gives CDR1 LNHNV, CDR2 YYDKDF (reference sequence). CDR3 DNA sequence: TGTGCCACAAGCAGGAGTAAAACGCCTTCTAACTATGGCTACACCTTC. This codes for CATSRSKTPSNYGYTF.

The chain carries TRBV6-2 or TRBV6-3 and TRBJ1-5; weak D call: TRBD1 (5 bases). The CDR3 has 16 residues. Trimming pared 2 bases from V and 6 bases from J, leaving 17 bases between. Germline CDR1 is MNHEY and CDR2 is SVGEGT. CDR3 region: CASSYHGGGDRQPQHF. The CDR3 coding sequence is TGTGCCAGCAGTTACCACGGCGGGGGAGATCGTCAGCCCCAGCATTTT.

V usage is TRBV5-8 and J usage is TRBJ2-7, with 8 bases identical to TRBD1. CDR3 length: 13 residues. Germline assignment: CDR1 SGHTS and CDR2 YDEGEE. V trimming: 4 bases; J trimming: 6 bases; junction bases outside the gene matches: 6. In DNA, the CDR3 is TGTGCCAGCAGCGTGGACAGGGCCGGCGAGCAGTACTTC. Protein product: CASSVDRAGEQYF.

The gene calls are TRBV6-2 or TRBV6-3 and TRBJ2-1; the match to TRBD1 covers 8 bases. With V trimmed by 0 bases and J by 4 bases, 8 bases remained unmatched. The CDR3 is made up of 17 amino acids. Per germline, CDR1 MNHEY and CDR2 SVGEGT. The DNA of the CDR3 is TGTGCCAGCAGTTACTCGGACAGGGCCCCTGGATACAATGAGCAGTTCTTC. Protein: CASSYSDRAPGYNEQFF.

A remark on this clone: Compared with germline, one end of the junction differs, possibly owing to a read error. The chain combines TRBV7-7 with TRBJ2-1; 9 nucleotides match TRBD2. Germline CDR1 SSHAT, CDR2 FNYEAQ (reference sequence). CDR3 length: 16 amino acids. The CDR3 reads CASSLATSGRYNEQFF. The DNA for the CDR3 is TGTGCTAGCAGCTTAGCGACGAGCGGGAGGTACAATGAGCAGTTCTTC. Full variable domain (outside the CDR3, taken from reference TRBV7-7 and TRBJ2-1): GAGVSQSPRYKVTKRGQDVTLRCDPISSHATLYWYQQALGQGPEFLTYFNYEAQPDKSGLPSDRFSAERPEGSISTLTIQRTEQRDSAMYRCASSLATSGRYNEQFFGPGTRLTVL.

In DNA, the CDR3 is TGTGCCAGCAGCGAGCAGCCTGGACAGGGCTACGAGCAGTACTTC. As protein: CASSEQPGQGYEQYF. The genes are TRBV7-3 and TRBJ2-7; TRBD1 aligns across 8 bases. Germline V gene sequence: CDR1 SGHTA, CDR2 FQGTGA. Trimming cost V 5 bases and J 3 bases; bases outside gene matches: 9. The CDR3 extends over 15 amino acids.

This clone has a single count. The chain links TRBV5-5 to TRBJ1-2; 10 bases map to TRBD1. V trimming: 4 bases; J trimming: 14 bases; junction bases outside the gene matches: 8. Germline V gene data show CDR1 as SGHKS and CDR2 as YYEKEE (reference sequence). The CDR3 spans 12 residues. The CDR3 DNA reads TGTGCCAGCAGCAGGGGACAGGGGAAAAGGACCTTC. It specifies CASSRGQGKRTF.